Each of the 20 T cell receptor beta chains below was sequenced from the same sample in a study of prognosis after radiotherapy for stage I lung cancer. From genomic DNA, two-round multiplex PCR was used to amplify TCR beta CDR3. Each TRBV and TRBJ gene had its own primer in the first PCR round. TCRdb re-called the multiplex PCR reads with MiXCR, one entry per CDR3 protein. The table shows roughly 29,000 distinct CDR3 sequences, with 30% to 40% occurring only once. This specimen was PBMCs, taken before or after stereotactic body radiation therapy (not recorded which). The receptors stem from a donor at least 50 years old with non-small cell lung cancer.

As for this clonotype: A much larger clone lies one base from this, so it may be a read error. The chain uses TRBV7-2 and TRBJ2-3, with 11 bases that match TRBD2. Germline V gene lookup returns CDR1 SGHTA and CDR2 FQGNSA. The CDR3 spans 16 residues. The CDR3 sequence is CASSPSLAGGTDMQYF. In DNA, the CDR3 is TGTGCCAGCAGCCCCTCTCTAGCGGGGGGCACAGATATGCAGTATTTT.

This clonotype was detected ten times or more. The rearrangement joins TRBV20-1 to TRBJ1-4; 10 bases align to TRBD1. CDR1 and CDR2 from the germline V gene are DFQATT and SNEGSKA (reference sequence). The CDR3 totals 15 residues. Germline trimming cut 3 bases from V and 6 bases from J; bases unmatched to any gene: 7. The CDR3 region has the DNA TGCAGTGCTAGTAGGCCGACAGGGGGCGATGAAAAACTGTTTTTT. As protein: CSASRPTGGDEKLFF.

This clonotype has at least ten counts. The gene calls are TRBV13 and TRBJ2-5; 11 nucleotides agree with TRBD2. Germline loops: CDR1 PRHDT, CDR2 FYEKMQ (reference sequence). The CDR3 has 15 residues. V gave up 5 bases and J gave up 5 bases; unmatched junction bases: 7. CDR3 in amino acids: CASSKLAGVEETQYF. In DNA form, the CDR3 reads TGTGCCAGCAGCAAACTAGCGGGAGTGGAGGAGACCCAGTACTTC. Variable domain in full (rest from reference TRBV13 and TRBJ2-5): AAGVIQSPRHLIKEKRETATLKCYPIPRHDTVYWYQQGPGQDPQFLISFYEKMQSDKGSIPDRFSAQQFSDYHSELNMSSLELGDSALYFCASSKLAGVEETQYFGPGTRLLVL.

The chain joins TRBV20-1 to TRBJ2-7, with D possibly matching TRBD2 (6 bases). The CDR3 has 14 residues. V was cut by 4 bases and J by 0 bases, with 13 bases left in between. Germline V CDR1 and CDR2: DFQATT, SNEGSKA (reference sequence). CDR3 sequence: CSAMAWTNSYEQYF. CDR3 nucleotides: TGCAGTGCTATGGCCTGGACTAACTCCTACGAGCAGTACTTC.

This clonotype was recorded at least ten times. J is TRBJ1-1 and V is TRBV30; D gene ambiguous. V was pared by 5 bases and J by 1 base, with 14 bases between. The CDR3 has 14 residues. CDR1 GTSNPN and CDR2 SVGIG come from the germline V gene (reference sequence). CDR3 DNA sequence: TGTGCCTGGTCCCTTCGGGGTTGGAACACTGAAGCTTTCTTT. Translated: CAWSLRGWNTEAFF.

As concerns this clonotype: This clone may be a read error of a much larger clone one base away. The rearrangement joins TRBV29-1 to TRBJ2-1; D is undetermined. Trimming took off 4 bases at V and 3 bases at J, with 7 bases between the two ends. The CDR3 totals 12 residues. The germline gives CDR1 SQVTM, CDR2 ANQGSEA. CDR3 protein: CSVVQLYNEQFF. CDR3 coding DNA: TGCAGCGTTGTCCAGCTCTACAATGAGCAGTTCTTC.

This clonotype occurred many times. The chain is built from TRBV5-6 and TRBJ2-7, with 8 bases matching TRBD1. The CDR3 runs 14 residues. CDR1 and CDR2 from the germline V gene are SGHDT and YYEEEE. V trimming: 2 bases; J trimming: 3 bases; junction bases outside the gene matches: 4. The CDR3 here is CASSFDRGRYEQYF. The CDR3 region has the DNA TGTGCCAGCAGCTTCGACAGGGGCCGCTACGAGCAGTACTTC.

The sample holds many counts of this clonotype. This rearrangement joins TRBV19 to TRBJ1-1; D is unclear. Germline CDR1 is LNHDA and CDR2 is SQIVND (reference sequence). CDR3 length: 14 residues. V was trimmed by 1 base and J by 0 bases, leaving 6 bases between them. As DNA, the CDR3 is TGTGCCAGTAGTATAGTTGGGGTGAACACTGAAGCTTTCTTT. This translates into CASSIVGVNTEAFF.

For this clonotype: This is likely an artifact of a read error, given a far larger clone one base away. The V gene is TRBV19, the J gene TRBJ2-1, with D perhaps TRBD1 (6 bases). The length of the CDR3 is 12 residues. Looked up from germline, CDR1 is LNHDA and CDR2 is SQIVND (reference sequence). Trimming pared 4 bases from V and 10 bases from J, leaving 11 bases between. CDR3 bases: TGTGCCAGTAGTACACAGGGACACGAGCAGTTCTTC. Translating gives CASSTQGHEQFF.

The chain is built from TRBV6-1 and TRBJ2-1, with D perhaps TRBD2 (5 bases). Germline V lookup: CDR1 MNHNS, CDR2 SASEGT. Trimming pared 8 bases from V and 15 bases from J, leaving 29 bases between. This CDR3 is built from 15 residues. DNA of the CDR3: TGTGCCAGCCTAGAGGTCGGTGGAGGCGGAAGCGTGCGGTTCTTC. This encodes CASLEVGGGGSVRFF.

This clonotype has ten or more counts. The rearrangement uses TRBV18 and TRBJ2-3, with a possible D match to TRBD1 (6 bases). The CDR3 consists of 15 residues. Between the trimmed V and J ends, which lost 3 bases and 9 bases, there was a span of 19 bases. Germline CDR1 reads KGHSH; CDR2 reads LQKENI. The CDR3 sequence is CASSPDQGSPITQYF. The CDR3 region has the DNA TGTGCCAGCTCACCCGATCAGGGGAGCCCCATCACGCAGTATTTT. Supplemented by reference TRBV18 and TRBJ2-3, the full variable domain reads NAGVMQNPRHLVRRRGQEARLRCSPMKGHSHVYWYRQLPEEGLKFMVYLQKENIIDESGMPKERFSAEFPKEGPSILRIQQVVRGDSAAYFCASSPDQGSPITQYFGPGTRLTVL.

This clonotype was seen repeatedly, ten times or more. The chain has TRBV15 and TRBJ1-2; D is possibly TRBD1 (5 bases). CDR1 is LNHNV, CDR2 YYDKDF, per germline (reference sequence). CDR3 size: 15 residues. V gave up 0 bases and J gave up 3 bases, with 11 bases separating them. CDR3 sequence reads: CATSRDRAGHYGYTF. The CDR3 DNA sequence: TGTGCCACCAGCAGAGATCGGGCAGGGCACTATGGCTACACCTTC.

As to this clonotype: A read error may be the cause here, since a much bigger clone is one base away. The CDR3 does not end in the conserved phenylalanine or tryptophan, so this is likely a read error. This sequence joins TRBV6-1 and TRBJ2-7; D is unclear. Germline V gene data show CDR1 as MNHNS and CDR2 as SASEGT. This CDR3 has 13 amino acids. V lost 5 bases, J lost 0 bases, and 8 bases lay in between. The CDR3 protein is CASSPPSSYEQYL. Written as DNA, the CDR3 is TGTGCCAGCAGTCCCCCCTCCTCCTACGAGCAGTACCTC.

This clonotype was recorded at least ten times. J is TRBJ2-5 and V is TRBV6-5; D gene ambiguous. The CDR3 is made up of 18 amino acids. V lost 2 bases and J lost 5, with 24 bases in between. CDR1 is MNHEY, CDR2 SVGAGI, per germline. The CDR3 bases are TGTGCCAGCAGTTACACGGTTAGCCGGGCAGGCCAATGGGAGACCCAGTACTTC. This sequence encodes CASSYTVSRAGQWETQYF.

At least ten counts were recorded for this clonotype. CDR3 nucleotides: TGTGCCAGCAGCGTAGTCTCGGCGGGAGACAATGAGCAGTTCTTC. This codes for CASSVVSAGDNEQFF. The chain joins TRBV9 to TRBJ2-1; TRBD2 matches 7 bases. The CDR3 length is 15 residues. Germline trimming cut 0 bases from V and 5 bases from J; bases unmatched to any gene: 5. Germline CDR1 reads SGDLS; CDR2 reads YYNGEE.

This clonotype was detected many times. CDR3 nucleotide sequence: TGTGCCAGCAGCCCATCCAGGGTAGCCGGGGAGCTGTTTTTT. Its translation is CASSPSRVAGELFF. This rearrangement joins TRBV27 to TRBJ2-2; maybe TRBD1 (5 bases). The germline gives CDR1 MNHEY, CDR2 SMNVEV (reference sequence). V was trimmed by 6 bases and J by 6 bases, leaving 14 bases between them. CDR3 length: 14 amino acids.

About this clonotype itself: An end of the junction differs from the germline gene, which may be a read error. CDR3 residues: CSARDHGVTNEKLFF. CDR3 nucleotide sequence: TGCAGTGCTAGAGATCACGGGGTAACTAATGAAAAGCTGTTTTTT. The rearrangement links TRBV20-1 to TRBJ1-4; D gene ambiguous. Germline loops: CDR1 DFQATT, CDR2 SNEGSKA (reference sequence). This CDR3 comprises 15 residues.

By sample fraction, this clonotype is medium-sized. The V call is TRBV4-1, the J call TRBJ2-7; 9 bases match TRBD1. Germline V gives CDR1 MGHRA, CDR2 YSYEKL. CDR3 length: 16 amino acids. Unmatched junction bases numbered 11, after V lost 5 bases and J lost 3 bases. This CDR3 is CASSTRRGQGHYEQYF. The CDR3 bases are TGCGCCAGCAGCACTCGTCGGGGACAGGGACACTACGAGCAGTACTTC.

This clonotype was seen repeatedly, ten times or more. The J gene is TRBJ2-1, the V gene TRBV28; TRBD1 agrees at 7 bases. The CDR3 runs to 13 residues. Germline assignment: CDR1 MDHEN and CDR2 SYDVKM. J gave up 8 bases and V 6 bases, and 7 bases lay outside the gene matches. CDR3 DNA sequence: TGTGCCAGCAGAAAACAGGGGCCCGATGAGCAGTTCTTC. Residues: CASRKQGPDEQFF.

The CDR3 loop is CAGAGRHTLNSPLHF. The CDR3 bases are TGTGCCGGGGCGGGCAGACACACATTGAATTCACCCCTCCACTTT. The genes are TRBV6-2 or TRBV6-3 and TRBJ1-6; D may be TRBD1 (5 bases). The germline CDR1 and CDR2 sequences are MNHEY and SVGEGT. Trimming cost V 11 bases and J 7 bases, with 21 bases left between them. This CDR3 is 15 amino acids long.